These 32 T cell receptor beta chains originate from one sample sequenced in a study of blood T cell repertoires in COVID-19. Repertoires were generated with immunoSEQ multiplex PCR, while TCRdb's copy carries only in-frame clones and drops some. The sample consists of about 98,000 clones, 82% of them appearing once. Sample: peripheral blood. The receptors were sampled from a man aged 80 or over with acute or convalescent COVID-19.

This clone was seen a handful of times. The chain carries TRBV3-1 (or the pseudogene TRBV3-2) and TRBJ2-3; a weak D match, TRBD2 (5 bases). CDR1 and CDR2 (germline): LGHDT, YNNKEL (reference sequence). The CDR3 is 16 residues long. V lost 0 bases, J lost 0 bases, and 10 bases lay in between. The CDR3 DNA sequence: TGTGCCAGCAGCCAAGATCTAGCAGCTAGCACAGATACGCAGTATTTT. Translating gives CASSQDLAASTDTQYF.

The chain has TRBV20-1 and TRBJ2-5; TRBD2 agrees at 12 bases. The CDR3 sequence is 15 residues long. With 3 bases clipped from V and 5 bases from J, the junction kept 7 bases outside the gene matches. The V gene's germline CDR1 is DFQATT and CDR2 SNEGSKA (reference sequence). CDR3 nucleotides: TGCAGTGCTAGTCCTAGCGGGGGGGAAAGGGAGACCCAGTACTTC. Its translation: CSASPSGGERETQYF.

The chain carries TRBV15 and TRBJ2-1; 12 bases match TRBD2. Trimming cost V 2 bases and J 9 bases; bases outside gene matches: 11. CDR3 length: 17 amino acids. Germline V lookup: CDR1 LNHNV, CDR2 YYDKDF (reference sequence). CDR3 sequence: CATSRTTSGSRGFEQFF. DNA for the CDR3: TGTGCCACCAGCAGAACGACTAGCGGGAGTCGAGGGTTTGAGCAGTTCTTC.

CDR3: CATSRETLGAQSPLHF. The CDR3 coding sequence is TGTGCCACCAGCAGAGAGACGTTGGGAGCGCAATCACCCCTCCACTTT. V usage is TRBV15 and J usage is TRBJ1-6; D unresolved. The CDR3 loop spans 16 amino acids. Per the germline V gene, CDR1 is LNHNV and CDR2 is YYDKDF (reference sequence). Trimming took off 0 bases at V and 10 bases at J, with 16 bases between the two ends.

The chain is built from TRBV27 and TRBJ2-5; maybe TRBD1 (5 bases). The CDR3 sequence is 16 residues long. Trimming took off 2 bases at V and 4 bases at J, with 17 bases between the two ends. Germline CDR1 reads MNHEY; CDR2 reads SMNVEV (reference sequence). CDR3 residues: CASSLIKGGAGETQYF. For the CDR3, the DNA is TGTGCCAGCAGTTTAATAAAAGGTGGGGCCGGAGAGACCCAGTACTTC.

A single count supports this clone. V gene TRBV4-1 combines with J gene TRBJ1-5, with a weak D call TRBD1 (6 bases). Trimming cost V 0 bases and J 3 bases, with 18 bases left between them. This CDR3 is 18 amino acids long. CDR1 and CDR2 (germline): MGHRA, YSYEKL. The CDR3 protein is CASSQDLSFGQNNQPQHF. CDR3 nucleotide sequence: TGCGCCAGCAGCCAAGATCTTTCCTTCGGACAGAACAATCAGCCCCAGCATTTT.

The chain is built from TRBV11-2 and TRBJ2-4, with D perhaps TRBD2 (5 bases). The CDR3 loop spans 17 amino acids. V lost 4 bases and J lost 0, with 16 bases in between. Germline V gene data show CDR1 as SGHAT and CDR2 as FQNNGV. The CDR3 sequence is CASSSTPSGLAKNIQYF. In DNA form, the CDR3 reads TGTGCCAGCAGCTCAACACCCAGCGGCCTAGCCAAAAACATTCAGTACTTC.

The rearrangement joins TRBV28 to TRBJ1-5, with D perhaps matching TRBD1 (6 bases). Trimming removed 4 bases at V and 11 bases at J, with 21 bases between. The CDR3 has 15 amino acids. Germline loops: CDR1 MDHEN, CDR2 SYDVKM. As DNA, the CDR3 is TGTGCCAGCAGTTCCGCTGGGGGCCGACGGATGACCCAGCATTTT. Translating gives CASSSAGGRRMTQHF.

This chain uses TRBV7-2 with TRBJ2-5; no clear D gene. The CDR3 is made up of 15 amino acids. V gave up 4 bases and J gave up 3 bases, with 15 bases separating them. Germline V gene lookup returns CDR1 SGHTA and CDR2 FQGNSA. CDR3 nucleotides: TGTGCCAGCAGCTCCTCGAGAGGTACTGAAGAGACCCAGTACTTC. Amino acids: CASSSSRGTEETQYF.

This chain connects TRBV6-5 to TRBJ1-5; D is possibly TRBD1 (5 bases). V was cut by 6 bases and J by 3 bases, with 9 bases left in between. CDR1 is MNHEY, CDR2 SVGAGI, per germline. This CDR3 region has 13 residues. CDR3 residues: CASRRQTNQPQHF. The DNA of the CDR3 is TGTGCCAGCAGAAGACAGACCAATCAGCCCCAGCATTTT.

The V call is TRBV19, the J call TRBJ1-6; D may be TRBD1 (5 bases). Between the trimmed V and J ends, which lost 3 bases and 10 bases, there was a span of 10 bases. The CDR3 totals 13 residues. Germline-derived CDR1 and CDR2 are LNHDA and SQIVND (reference sequence). The CDR3 coding sequence is TGTGCCAGTAGTATTAGGGGTGAGTCACCCCTCCACTTT. It translates to CASSIRGESPLHF. Filled out from reference TRBV19 and TRBJ1-6, the complete variable domain reads DGGITQSPKYLFRKEGQNVTLSCEQNLNHDAMYWYRQDPGQGLRLIYYSQIVNDFQKGDIAEGYSVSREKKESFPLTVTSAQKNPTAFYLCASSIRGESPLHFGNGTRLTVT.

The genes are TRBV30 and TRBJ1-2, with D unresolved. Trimming removed 0 bases at V and 2 bases at J, with 16 bases between. Germline CDR1 GTSNPN, CDR2 SVGIG (reference sequence). This CDR3 is built from 16 residues. In DNA form, the CDR3 reads TGTGCCTGGAGTGTCCCCCGGGTATCTTCGAACTATGGCTACACCTTC. Amino acids: CAWSVPRVSSNYGYTF.

The rearrangement uses TRBV5-1 and TRBJ2-1, with 10 bases aligning to TRBD2. The CDR3 runs 16 residues. Germline trimming cut 3 bases from V and 4 bases from J; bases unmatched to any gene: 7. In germline, CDR1 is SGHRS, CDR2 YFSETQ. The CDR3 DNA is TGCGCCAGCAGCTCCATTACTAGCGGGGTATACAATGAGCAGTTCTTC. Translated, it gives CASSSITSGVYNEQFF. Combining the CDR3 with reference TRBV5-1 and TRBJ2-1 gives the whole variable domain KAGVTQTPRYLIKTRGQQVTLSCSPISGHRSVSWYQQTPGQGLQFLFEYFSETQRNKGNFPGRFSGRQFSNSRSEMNVSTLELGDSALYLCASSSITSGVYNEQFFGPGTRLTVL.

In its sample, this clone was seen a few times. CDR3 sequence (DNA): TGCGCCAGCTCCAGAACAGGGGGCAGTGAAAAACTGTTTTTT. It is translated as CASSRTGGSEKLFF. The rearrangement uses TRBV4-1 and TRBJ1-4; the match to TRBD1 covers 9 bases. Trimming at V came to 8 bases and at J to 7 bases, leaving 8 bases not matched to a gene. Looked up from germline, CDR1 is MGHRA and CDR2 is YSYEKL. CDR3 length: 14 residues.

The chain links TRBV2 to TRBJ1-5; the D gene is possibly TRBD1 (6 bases). V was pared by 2 bases and J by 15 bases, with 14 bases between. The CDR3 consists of 12 residues. The V gene's germline CDR1 is SNHLY and CDR2 FYNNEI. The chain's CDR3 is CASSERVGAGHF. DNA of the CDR3: TGTGCCAGCAGTGAAAGGGTGGGGGCAGGGCATTTT. The whole variable domain, remainder taken from reference TRBV2 and TRBJ1-5, is EPEVTQTPSHQVTQMGQEVILRCVPISNHLYFYWYRQILGQKVEFLVSFYNNEISEKSEIFDDQFSVERPDGSNFTLKIRSTKLEDSAMYFCASSERVGAGHFGDGTRLSIL.

This rearrangement joins TRBV28 to TRBJ1-3, with D maybe TRBD1 (6 bases). Trimming pared 8 bases from V and 4 bases from J, leaving 18 bases between. Per the germline V gene, CDR1 is MDHEN and CDR2 is SYDVKM. CDR3 length: 15 residues. As DNA, the CDR3 is TGTGCCAGCGGGCAAGGGGGGGCTCTGGGAAACACCATATATTTT. Translated, it gives CASGQGGALGNTIYF.

V usage is TRBV3-1 (or the pseudogene TRBV3-2) and J usage is TRBJ1-6, with TRBD1 matching over 8 bases. Germline CDR1 is LGHDT and CDR2 is YNNKEL (reference sequence). V lost 3 bases and J lost 6; bases outside the gene matches: 1. The length of the CDR3 is 14 residues. CDR3 sequence: CASSQDRVNSPLHF. CDR3 bases: TGTGCCAGCAGCCAGGACAGGGTTAATTCACCCCTCCACTTT.

The chain uses TRBV27 and TRBJ1-5, with a possible D match to TRBD1 (5 bases). The CDR3 contains 13 residues. V was cut by 4 bases and J by 6 bases, with 10 bases left in between. Germline lookup yields CDR1 MNHEY and CDR2 SMNVEV (reference sequence). The chain's CDR3 is CASSSTGVQPQHF. For the CDR3, the DNA is TGTGCCAGCAGTTCCACGGGGGTTCAGCCCCAGCATTTT.

The chain recombines TRBV6-6 with TRBJ2-7, with TRBD1 identical over 9 bases. The CDR3 runs 14 residues. The germline V gene encodes CDR1 MNHNY and CDR2 SVGAGI (reference sequence). The V and J ends lost 6 bases and 4 bases, in that order; junction bases with no gene match: 7. CDR3 protein: CASRKGQGYYEQYF. Written as DNA, the CDR3 is TGTGCCAGCAGAAAGGGACAGGGTTATTACGAGCAGTACTTC.

This clone has a single count. The chain joins TRBV6-6 to TRBJ1-1, with 7 positions matching TRBD1. The germline gives CDR1 MNHNY, CDR2 SVGAGI (reference sequence). The junction had 9 bases not matched to a gene; V was cut back by 10 bases and J by 1 base. This CDR3 spans 14 amino acids. The CDR3 nucleotides are TGTGCCAAAAAGCAAGGGGGCACGAACACTGAAGCTTTCTTT. Its translation is CAKKQGGTNTEAFF.

The count of this clone is one. The rearrangement joins TRBV4-3 to TRBJ1-4, with D perhaps TRBD1 (5 bases). The V end was cut by 0 bases, the J end by 6 bases, with 14 bases between. CDR1 LGHNA and CDR2 YSLEER come from the germline V gene. The CDR3 sequence is 16 residues long. The CDR3 loop reads CASSQDPPGVDEKLFF. In nucleotides, the CDR3 is TGCGCCAGCAGCCAAGATCCCCCGGGGGTGGATGAAAAACTGTTTTTT.

The V gene is TRBV28, the J gene TRBJ1-2; the match to TRBD1 covers 12 bases. There are 17 residues in the CDR3. V shed 5 bases, J shed 0 bases, and the junction held 7 bases outside the gene matches. Germline CDR1 reads MDHEN; CDR2 reads SYDVKM. The CDR3 DNA is TGTGCCAGCAGTGCCGTCCGGGACAGGGGGCCTAACTATGGCTACACCTTC. As protein: CASSAVRDRGPNYGYTF.

The chain is built from TRBV4-3 and TRBJ1-6; D gene uncertain. Germline-derived CDR1 and CDR2 are LGHNA and YSLEER. This CDR3 region has 15 residues. Deletions cut 4 bases from V and 9 bases from J, with 16 bases between. CDR3: CASSPDGSRGSPLHF. The CDR3, as DNA: TGCGCCAGCAGCCCCGACGGCAGTCGGGGTTCACCCCTCCACTTT.

This chain joins TRBV14 and TRBJ1-1; D unclear. Germline CDR1 reads SGHDN; CDR2 reads FVKESK. Trimming took 3 bases from V and 0 from J, leaving 5 bases between them. The CDR3 length is 13 residues. CDR3 nucleotide sequence: TGTGCCAGCAGCCATGGCCTGAACACTGAAGCTTTCTTT. The encoded protein is CASSHGLNTEAFF.

The chain joins TRBV10-1 to TRBJ2-2; D uncertain. The length of the CDR3 is 14 residues. Trimming removed 3 bases at V and 4 bases at J, with 9 bases between. Germline V gives CDR1 WNHNN, CDR2 SYGVQD (reference sequence). The CDR3 is CASSEKRRTGELFF. The CDR3 DNA reads as TGCGCCAGCAGTGAAAAGCGTCGCACCGGGGAGCTGTTTTTT.

The gene calls are TRBV4-3 and TRBJ2-5, with TRBD1 identical over 8 bases. V was clipped by 1 base and J by 5 bases; unmatched bases: 6. CDR3 length: 15 residues. Germline V CDR1 and CDR2: LGHNA, YSLEER. Written as DNA, the CDR3 is TGCGCCAGCAGCCAAGGTCAGGGGGCGCAGGAGACCCAGTACTTC. It specifies CASSQGQGAQETQYF.

The J gene is TRBJ2-1, the V gene TRBV5-1; the match to TRBD1 covers 8 bases. The CDR3 extends over 15 amino acids. J was trimmed by 3 bases and V by 4 bases; bases with no gene match: 6. Germline CDR1 is SGHRS and CDR2 is YFSETQ. The CDR3 DNA is TGCGCCAGCAGCACCACCGGACAGGGCTACAATGAGCAGTTCTTC. Its translation is CASSTTGQGYNEQFF.

The chain carries TRBV29-1 and TRBJ2-7; D is uncertain. The V gene lost 6 bases and the J gene lost 6 bases, with 15 bases spanning the gap. The germline V gene has CDR1 SQVTM and CDR2 ANQGSEA. This CDR3 is 12 amino acids long. As DNA, the CDR3 is TGCAGCGTCCTCCTTGAGAGAGGCGAGCAGTACTTC. It specifies CSVLLERGEQYF.

This chain connects TRBV19 to TRBJ2-6, with D maybe TRBD2 (5 bases). Germline V CDR1 and CDR2: LNHDA, SQIVND (reference sequence). The CDR3 consists of 14 residues. Trimming removed 7 bases from V and 2 bases from J, with 9 bases in between. DNA for the CDR3: TGTGCCAGTAAAACCGGGGCTGGGGCCAACGTCCTGACTTTC. This gives the protein CASKTGAGANVLTF.

The V and J genes are TRBV7-2 and TRBJ1-2, with 7 bases fitting TRBD1. Germline-derived CDR1 and CDR2 are SGHTA and FQGNSA. CDR3 size: 15 residues. V trimming: 5 bases; J trimming: 0 bases; junction bases outside the gene matches: 6. In DNA, the CDR3 is TGTGCCAGCAGCATAACACAGGGGACTAACTATGGCTACACCTTC. Amino acids: CASSITQGTNYGYTF.

This clone was detected only once. The chain is built from TRBV19 and TRBJ2-7; 13 nucleotides line up with TRBD2. The CDR3 runs 17 residues. J gave up 2 bases and V 4 bases, and 8 bases lay outside the gene matches. Germline lookup yields CDR1 LNHDA and CDR2 SQIVND (reference sequence). CDR3 in DNA: TGTGCCAGTAGTACCGGAGGACTAGCGGGGGATACCTACGAGCAGTACTTC. This gives the protein CASSTGGLAGDTYEQYF.

This clone occurred a few times. The chain joins TRBV7-2 to TRBJ1-2, with TRBD1 matching 8 bases. CDR1 is SGHTA, CDR2 FQGNSA, per germline. Germline trimming cut 3 bases from V and 3 bases from J; bases unmatched to any gene: 0. This CDR3 contains 13 residues. This CDR3 reads CASSLDRDYGYTF. In nucleotides, the CDR3 is TGTGCCAGCAGCTTGGACAGGGACTATGGCTACACCTTC. Supplemented by reference TRBV7-2 and TRBJ1-2, the full variable domain reads GAGVSQSPSNKVTEKGKDVELRCDPISGHTALYWYRQSLGQGLEFLIYFQGNSAPDKSGLPSDRFSAERTGGSVSTLTIQRTQQEDSAVYLCASSLDRDYGYTFGSGTRLTVV.